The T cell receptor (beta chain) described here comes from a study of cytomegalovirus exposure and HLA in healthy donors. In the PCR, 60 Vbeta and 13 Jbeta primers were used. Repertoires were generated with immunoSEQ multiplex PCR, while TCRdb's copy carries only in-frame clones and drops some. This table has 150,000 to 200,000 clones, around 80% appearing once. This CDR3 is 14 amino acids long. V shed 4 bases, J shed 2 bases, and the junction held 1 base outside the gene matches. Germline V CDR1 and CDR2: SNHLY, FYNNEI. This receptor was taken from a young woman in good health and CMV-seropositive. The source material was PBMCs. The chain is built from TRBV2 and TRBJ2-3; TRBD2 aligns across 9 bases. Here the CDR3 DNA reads TGTGCCAGCAGTGCTAGCGGGGTCACAGATACGCAGTATTTT. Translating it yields CASSASGVTDTQYF.